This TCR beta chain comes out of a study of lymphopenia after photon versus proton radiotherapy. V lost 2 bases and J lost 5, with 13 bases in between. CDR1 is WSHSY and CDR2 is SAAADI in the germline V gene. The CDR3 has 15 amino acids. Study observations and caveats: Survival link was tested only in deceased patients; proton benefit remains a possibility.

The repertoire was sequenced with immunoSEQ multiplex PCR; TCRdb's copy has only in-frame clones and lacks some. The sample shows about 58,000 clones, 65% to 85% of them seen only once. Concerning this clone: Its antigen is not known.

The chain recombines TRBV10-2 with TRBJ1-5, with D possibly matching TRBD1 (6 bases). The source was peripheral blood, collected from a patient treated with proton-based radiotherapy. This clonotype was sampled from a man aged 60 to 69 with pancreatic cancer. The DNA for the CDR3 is TGCGCCAGCAGTGAGACAGGGCTGGGGCATCAGCCCCAGCATTTT. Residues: CASSETGLGHQPQHF.